This T cell receptor beta chain stems from a study of Graves' ophthalmopathy and Graves' hyperthyroidism. Points from the study as a whole: Blood also harbored most expanded thyroid clonotypes above 0.001 frequency.

In the case of this clonotype: The antigen is unknown.

The authors defined stable hyperthyroidism as no ophthalmopathy within 18 months of follow-up. Ages of hyperthyroidism patients ran from 18 to 65, and their diagnoses were new, under 2 months' duration. Sampling 10 ml of fresh peripheral blood provided the PBMCs. RNA transcripts were the template, and TCR beta CDR3 regions were amplified from them. HTBI-primed first-round RT-PCR preceded second-round multiplex PCR. TCRdb processed the multiplex PCR reads anew with MiXCR; each CDR3 protein has one entry. The table includes about 370,000 distinct CDR3 sequences, roughly 17% detected once. The CDR3 is made up of 13 amino acids. Germline V CDR1 and CDR2: SGHDT, YYEEEE. V was cut by 4 bases and J by 5 bases, with 10 bases left in between.

Specimen: peripheral blood. The chain joins TRBV5-6 to TRBJ1-5; no clear D gene. This TCR derives from an adult woman with stable Graves' hyperthyroidism. The CDR3 spells CASSPGPDQPQHF. The CDR3 region has the DNA TGTGCCAGCAGCCCTGGTCCAGATCAGCCCCAGCATTTT.